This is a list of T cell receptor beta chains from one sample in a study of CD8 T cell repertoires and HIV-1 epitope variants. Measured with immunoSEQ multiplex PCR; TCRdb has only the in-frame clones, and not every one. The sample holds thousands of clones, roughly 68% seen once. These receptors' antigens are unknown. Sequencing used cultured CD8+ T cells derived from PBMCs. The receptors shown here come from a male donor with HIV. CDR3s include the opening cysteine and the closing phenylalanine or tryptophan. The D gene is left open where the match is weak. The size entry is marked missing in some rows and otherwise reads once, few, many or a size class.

CDR3aa: CASRSTEIFEQFF
CDR3nt: TGTGCCAGCAGGTCGACAGAAATTTTTGAGCAGTTCTTC
d_gene: -
abundance: -
j_gene: TRBJ2-1
v_gene: TRBV6-1

CDR3aa: CASSELEDQPQHF
CDR3nt: TGTGCCAGCAGCGAGCTTGAAGATCAGCCCCAGCATTTT
d_gene: -
abundance: -
j_gene: TRBJ1-5
v_gene: TRBV9

CDR3aa: CASSEIASSYEQYF
CDR3nt: TGTGCCAGCAGTGAGATTGCAAGCTCCTACGAGCAGTACTTC
d_gene: -
abundance: few
j_gene: TRBJ2-7
v_gene: TRBV27

CDR3aa: CASRPGTDYRETQYF
CDR3nt: TGCGCCAGCAGACCCGGGACAGATTACAGGGAGACCCAGTACTTC
d_gene: TRBD1
abundance: -
j_gene: TRBJ2-5
v_gene: TRBV10-2

CDR3aa: CASGLQGNEQFF
CDR3nt: TGTGCCAGCGGACTACAGGGGAATGAGCAGTTCTTC
d_gene: -
abundance: -
j_gene: TRBJ2-1
v_gene: TRBV28

CDR3aa: CASLVGGFGGYTF
CDR3nt: TGTGCCAGCCTCGTCGGGGGGTTCGGTGGCTACACCTTC
d_gene: -
abundance: -
j_gene: TRBJ1-2
v_gene: TRBV6-6

CDR3aa: CASSLVTEANYGYTF
CDR3nt: TGTGCCAGCAGTTTAGTCACGGAGGCTAACTATGGCTACACCTTC
d_gene: -
abundance: -
j_gene: TRBJ1-2
v_gene: TRBV28

CDR3aa: CASSPGRGLGETQYF
CDR3nt: TGTGCCAGCAGCCCGGGGAGGGGGCTGGGGGAGACCCAGTACTTC
d_gene: -
abundance: -
j_gene: TRBJ2-5
v_gene: TRBV5-6

CDR3aa: CASSHDPGQYF
CDR3nt: TGTGCCAGCAGCCATGACCCGGGGCAGTATTTT
d_gene: -
abundance: -
j_gene: TRBJ2-3
v_gene: TRBV5-4

CDR3aa: CASSLLLISYEQYF
CDR3nt: TGTGCCAGCAGTCTTCTCTTGATCTCCTACGAGCAGTACTTC
d_gene: -
abundance: -
j_gene: TRBJ2-7
v_gene: TRBV28

CDR3aa: CASSLEGYSNQPQHF
CDR3nt: TGTGCCAGCAGCTTAGAAGGGTATAGCAATCAGCCCCAGCATTTT
d_gene: -
abundance: -
j_gene: TRBJ1-5
v_gene: TRBV7-2

CDR3aa: CSAASGGPSTDTQYF
CDR3nt: TGCAGCGCTGCTAGCGGGGGACCTAGCACAGATACGCAGTATTTT
d_gene: TRBD2
abundance: -
j_gene: TRBJ2-3
v_gene: TRBV29-1

CDR3aa: CASSEPARNYNEQFF
CDR3nt: TGTGCCAGCAGTGAGCCCGCCCGGAACTACAATGAGCAGTTCTTC
d_gene: -
abundance: once
j_gene: TRBJ2-1
v_gene: TRBV6-1

CDR3aa: CASSPDSYEQYF
CDR3nt: TGCGCCAGCAGCCCGGACAGCTACGAGCAGTACTTC
d_gene: -
abundance: -
j_gene: TRBJ2-7
v_gene: TRBV4-1

CDR3aa: CASRNTGDYGYTF
CDR3nt: TGTGCCAGCAGGAACACAGGGGACTATGGCTACACCTTC
d_gene: TRBD1
abundance: few
j_gene: TRBJ1-2
v_gene: TRBV7-3

CDR3aa: CASSPRGGTRLYEQYF
CDR3nt: TGTGCCAGCTCTCCAAGGGGGGGGACAAGACTCTACGAGCAGTACTTC
d_gene: -
abundance: -
j_gene: TRBJ2-7
v_gene: TRBV18

CDR3aa: CAVRDRGSSYNEQFF
CDR3nt: TGTGCTGTCCGGGACAGGGGATCCTCCTACAATGAGCAGTTCTTC
d_gene: TRBD1
abundance: few
j_gene: TRBJ2-1
v_gene: TRBV7-7

CDR3aa: CASSPDLESRPAGELFF
CDR3nt: TGTGCCAGCAGCCCAGACCTCGAATCGAGACCGGCCGGGGAGCTGTTTTTT
d_gene: -
abundance: -
j_gene: TRBJ2-2
v_gene: TRBV7-3

CDR3aa: CASETSNQPQHF
CDR3nt: TGTGCCAGCGAAACCAGCAATCAGCCCCAGCATTTT
d_gene: -
abundance: -
j_gene: TRBJ1-5
v_gene: TRBV28

CDR3aa: CASSLVSASGQETQYF
CDR3nt: TGTGCCAGCAGTTTGGTGTCGGCTAGCGGGCAAGAGACCCAGTACTTC
d_gene: TRBD2
abundance: -
j_gene: TRBJ2-5
v_gene: TRBV28

CDR3aa: CASSLSLAMGYNEQFF
CDR3nt: TGTGCCAGCAGCTTATCACTAGCGATGGGTTACAATGAGCAGTTCTTC
d_gene: TRBD2
abundance: -
j_gene: TRBJ2-1
v_gene: TRBV11-3

CDR3aa: CASSLAGGSTDTQYF
CDR3nt: TGTGCCAGCAGCTTAGCAGGGGGAAGCACAGATACGCAGTATTTT
d_gene: TRBD1
abundance: -
j_gene: TRBJ2-3
v_gene: TRBV7-3

CDR3aa: CASSSRGTGNEQYF
CDR3nt: TGTGCCAGCAGTTCCCGGGGGACAGGGAACGAGCAGTACTTC
d_gene: TRBD1
abundance: -
j_gene: TRBJ2-7
v_gene: TRBV28

CDR3aa: CASSLYTDTQYF
CDR3nt: TGTGCCAGCAGCTTATACACAGATACGCAGTATTTT
d_gene: -
abundance: -
j_gene: TRBJ2-3
v_gene: TRBV7-8

CDR3aa: CASSLVSFRYNEQFF
CDR3nt: TGTGCCAGCAGCTTAGTTAGCTTCCGCTACAATGAGCAGTTCTTC
d_gene: -
abundance: -
j_gene: TRBJ2-1
v_gene: TRBV7-8

CDR3aa: CAISGTGLGSPLHF
CDR3nt: TGTGCCATCAGTGGGACAGGGCTTGGCTCACCCCTCCACTTT
d_gene: TRBD1
abundance: -
j_gene: TRBJ1-6
v_gene: TRBV10-3

CDR3aa: CASSLGAQETQYF
CDR3nt: TGTGCCAGCAGCTTGGGGGCGCAAGAGACCCAGTACTTC
d_gene: -
abundance: -
j_gene: TRBJ2-5
v_gene: TRBV5-6

CDR3aa: CASSGGGGADEQYF
CDR3nt: TGTGCCAGCAGTGGTGGCGGGGGGGCTGACGAGCAGTACTTC
d_gene: TRBD2
abundance: few
j_gene: TRBJ2-7
v_gene: TRBV9